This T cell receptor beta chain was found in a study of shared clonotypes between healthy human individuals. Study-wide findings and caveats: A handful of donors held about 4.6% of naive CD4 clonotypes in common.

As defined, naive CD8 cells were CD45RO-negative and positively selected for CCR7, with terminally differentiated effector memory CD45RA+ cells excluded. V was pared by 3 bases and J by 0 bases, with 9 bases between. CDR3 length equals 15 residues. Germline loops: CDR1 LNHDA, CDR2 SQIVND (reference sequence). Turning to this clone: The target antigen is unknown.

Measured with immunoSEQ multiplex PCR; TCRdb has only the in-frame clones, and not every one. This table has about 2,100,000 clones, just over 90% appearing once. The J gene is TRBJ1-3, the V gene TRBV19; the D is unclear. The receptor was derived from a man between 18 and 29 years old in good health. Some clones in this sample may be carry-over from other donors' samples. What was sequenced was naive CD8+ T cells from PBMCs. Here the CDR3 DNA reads TGTGCCAGTAGTATCGGACGCCTCTCTGGAAACACCATATATTTT. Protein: CASSIGRLSGNTIYF. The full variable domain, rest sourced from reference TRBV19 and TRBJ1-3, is DGGITQSPKYLFRKEGQNVTLSCEQNLNHDAMYWYRQDPGQGLRLIYYSQIVNDFQKGDIAEGYSVSREKKESFPLTVTSAQKNPTAFYLCASSIGRLSGNTIYFGEGSWLTVV.